This T cell receptor beta chain was sequenced during a study of blood T cell repertoires in COVID-19. Study in general: The origin of the acute and convalescent COVID-19 samples was the United States, Italy and Spain.

The CDR3 covers 15 residues. The V gene end was trimmed by 6 bases and the J gene end by 0 bases; junction bases not matched to a gene: 5. The V gene's germline CDR1 is LGHDT and CDR2 YNNKEL (reference sequence). This table comes from immunoSEQ multiplex PCR, and its TCRdb copy is limited to in-frame clones, with some not included. Among under 250,000 clones listed, 70% to 90% were seen once. The source of this sequence is a man between 45 and 60 years old with COVID-19, enrolled during active disease. The sequenced sample was peripheral blood. The chain links TRBV3-1 (or the pseudogene TRBV3-2) to TRBJ2-3, with TRBD1 identical over 8 bases. The CDR3 spells CASRPGQASTDTQYF. Written as DNA, the CDR3 is TGTGCCAGCAGACCGGGACAGGCTAGCACAGATACGCAGTATTTT.